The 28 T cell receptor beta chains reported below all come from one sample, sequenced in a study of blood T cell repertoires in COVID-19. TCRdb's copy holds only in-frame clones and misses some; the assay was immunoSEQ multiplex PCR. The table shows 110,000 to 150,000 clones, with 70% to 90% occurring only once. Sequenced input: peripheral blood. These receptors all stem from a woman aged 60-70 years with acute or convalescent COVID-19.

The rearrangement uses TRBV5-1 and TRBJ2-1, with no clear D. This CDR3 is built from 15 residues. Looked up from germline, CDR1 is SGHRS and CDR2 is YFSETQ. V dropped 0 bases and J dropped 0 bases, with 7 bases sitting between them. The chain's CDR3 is CASSLVPGSYNEQFF. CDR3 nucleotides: TGCGCCAGCAGCTTGGTTCCGGGCTCCTACAATGAGCAGTTCTTC.

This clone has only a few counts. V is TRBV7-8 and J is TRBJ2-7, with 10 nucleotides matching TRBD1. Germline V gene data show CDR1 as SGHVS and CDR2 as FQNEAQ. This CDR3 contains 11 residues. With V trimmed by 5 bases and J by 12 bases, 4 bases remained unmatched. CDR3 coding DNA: TGTGCCAGCAGCACTGGGACAGGGGTGTACTTC. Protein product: CASSTGTGVYF.

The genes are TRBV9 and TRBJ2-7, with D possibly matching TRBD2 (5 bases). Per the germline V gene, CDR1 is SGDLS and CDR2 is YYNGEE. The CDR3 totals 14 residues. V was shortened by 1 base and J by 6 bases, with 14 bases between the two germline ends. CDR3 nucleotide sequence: TGTGCCAGCAGCGTATCCTCGGACTTCAGCGAGCAGTACTTC. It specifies CASSVSSDFSEQYF.

In DNA, the CDR3 is TGTGCCAGCAGTTCCCGACAGGTGGGCCGCCAGCCCCAGCATTTT. Amino acid sequence: CASSSRQVGRQPQHF. The chain carries TRBV6-2 or TRBV6-3 and TRBJ1-5; TRBD1 is a possible D gene (6 bases). The CDR3 is 15 residues long. Germline V gene lookup returns CDR1 MNHEY and CDR2 SVGEGT. V lost 4 bases and J lost 7, with 17 bases in between.

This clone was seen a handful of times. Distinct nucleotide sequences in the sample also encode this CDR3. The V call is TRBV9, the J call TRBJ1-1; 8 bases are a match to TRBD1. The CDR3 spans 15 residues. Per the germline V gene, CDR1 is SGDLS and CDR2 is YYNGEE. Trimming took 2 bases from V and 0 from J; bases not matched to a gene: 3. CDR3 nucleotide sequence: TGTGCCAGCAGCGTGGGGGACAGGCTGAACACTGAAGCTTTCTTT. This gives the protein CASSVGDRLNTEAFF.

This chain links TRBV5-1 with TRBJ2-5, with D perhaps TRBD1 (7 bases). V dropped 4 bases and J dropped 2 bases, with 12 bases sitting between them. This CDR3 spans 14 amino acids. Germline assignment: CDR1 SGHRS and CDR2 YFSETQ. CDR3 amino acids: CASSAGQPQETQYF. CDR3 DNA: TGCGCCAGCAGCGCGGGACAGCCTCAAGAGACCCAGTACTTC.

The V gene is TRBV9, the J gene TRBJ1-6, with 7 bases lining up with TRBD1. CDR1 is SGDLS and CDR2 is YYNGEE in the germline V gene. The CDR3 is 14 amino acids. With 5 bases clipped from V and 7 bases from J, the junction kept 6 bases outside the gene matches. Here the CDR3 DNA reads TGTGCCAGCAGACGAGGGACAGAGAATTCACCCCTCCACTTT. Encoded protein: CASRRGTENSPLHF.

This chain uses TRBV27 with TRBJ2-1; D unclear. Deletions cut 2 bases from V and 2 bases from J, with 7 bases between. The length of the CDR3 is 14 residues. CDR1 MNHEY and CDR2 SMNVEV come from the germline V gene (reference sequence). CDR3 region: CASSLALAYNEQFF. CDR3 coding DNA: TGTGCCAGCAGTTTAGCTCTAGCCTACAATGAGCAGTTCTTC.

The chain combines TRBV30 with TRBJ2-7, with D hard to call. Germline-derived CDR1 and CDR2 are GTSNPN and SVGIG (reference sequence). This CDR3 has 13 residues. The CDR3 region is CAAQVEPPYEQYF. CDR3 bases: TGTGCTGCGCAAGTAGAGCCCCCTTACGAGCAGTACTTC.

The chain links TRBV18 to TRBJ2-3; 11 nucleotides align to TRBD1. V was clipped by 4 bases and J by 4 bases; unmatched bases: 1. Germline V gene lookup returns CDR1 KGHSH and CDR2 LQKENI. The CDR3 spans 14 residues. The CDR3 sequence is CASSRTGGSDTQYF. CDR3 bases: TGTGCCAGCTCACGGACAGGGGGCTCAGATACGCAGTATTTT.

This CDR3 reads CASSEGWTGKAYEQYF. The CDR3 DNA is TGTGCCAGCAGTGAAGGGTGGACAGGAAAGGCCTACGAGCAGTACTTC. This chain uses TRBV2 with TRBJ2-7; 7 positions match TRBD1. Trimming removed 1 base from V and 2 bases from J; junction bases left unmatched: 8. The germline CDR1 and CDR2 sequences are SNHLY and FYNNEI. The CDR3 sequence is 16 residues long. Variable domain in full (rest from reference TRBV2 and TRBJ2-7): EPEVTQTPSHQVTQMGQEVILRCVPISNHLYFYWYRQILGQKVEFLVSFYNNEISEKSEIFDDQFSVERPDGSNFTLKIRSTKLEDSAMYFCASSEGWTGKAYEQYFGPGTRLTVT.

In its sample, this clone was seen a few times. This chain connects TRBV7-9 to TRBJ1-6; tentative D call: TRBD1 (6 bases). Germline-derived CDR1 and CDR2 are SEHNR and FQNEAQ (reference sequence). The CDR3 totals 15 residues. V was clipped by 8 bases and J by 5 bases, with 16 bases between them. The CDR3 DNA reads TGTGCCAGCCACAGGTTGGGGGCCGATAATTCACCCCTCCACTTT. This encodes CASHRLGADNSPLHF.

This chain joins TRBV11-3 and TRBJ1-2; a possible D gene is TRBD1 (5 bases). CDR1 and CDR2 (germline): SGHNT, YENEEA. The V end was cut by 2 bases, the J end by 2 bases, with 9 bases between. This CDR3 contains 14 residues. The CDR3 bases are TGTGCCAGCAGCTTACTGGGGCTCAACTATGGCTACACCTTC. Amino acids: CASSLLGLNYGYTF.

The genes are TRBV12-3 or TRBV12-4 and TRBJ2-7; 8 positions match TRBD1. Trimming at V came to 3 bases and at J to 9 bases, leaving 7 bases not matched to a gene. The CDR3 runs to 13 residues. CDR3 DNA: TGTGCCAGCAGTTTCCCAGGGGGCTCGCCGCAGTACTTC. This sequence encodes CASSFPGGSPQYF.

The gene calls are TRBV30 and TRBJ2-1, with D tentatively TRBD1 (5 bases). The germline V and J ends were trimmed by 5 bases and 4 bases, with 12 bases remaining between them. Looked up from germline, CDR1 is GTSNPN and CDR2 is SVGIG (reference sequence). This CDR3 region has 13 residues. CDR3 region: CAWEPGLYNEQFF. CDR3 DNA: TGTGCCTGGGAGCCAGGGTTGTACAATGAGCAGTTCTTC.

The CDR3: CASTPLQGPYGYTF. DNA for the CDR3: TGTGCCAGCACCCCCCTACAGGGTCCCTATGGCTACACCTTC. The chain is built from TRBV5-4 and TRBJ1-2, with D maybe TRBD1 (6 bases). Germline-derived CDR1 and CDR2 are SGHNT and YYREEE (reference sequence). The V gene lost 6 bases and the J gene lost 4 bases, with 16 bases spanning the gap. This CDR3 has 14 residues.

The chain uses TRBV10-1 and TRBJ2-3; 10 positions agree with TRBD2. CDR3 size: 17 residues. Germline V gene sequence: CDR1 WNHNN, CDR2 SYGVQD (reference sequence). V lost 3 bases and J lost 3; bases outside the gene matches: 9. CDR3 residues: CASSERPGTSATDTQYF. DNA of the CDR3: TGCGCCAGCAGTGAACGTCCCGGGACTAGCGCTACAGATACGCAGTATTTT.

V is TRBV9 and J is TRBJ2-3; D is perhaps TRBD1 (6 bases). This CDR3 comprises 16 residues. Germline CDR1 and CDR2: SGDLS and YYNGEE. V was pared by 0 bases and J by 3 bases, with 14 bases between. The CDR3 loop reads CASSVGVGGGTDTQYF. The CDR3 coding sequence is TGTGCCAGCAGCGTAGGGGTTGGGGGCGGAACAGATACGCAGTATTTT.

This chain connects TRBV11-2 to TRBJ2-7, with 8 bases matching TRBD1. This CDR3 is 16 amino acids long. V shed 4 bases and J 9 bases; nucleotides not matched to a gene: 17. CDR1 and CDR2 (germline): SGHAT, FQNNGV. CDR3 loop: CASSSTPGGSPNGQYF. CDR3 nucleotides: TGTGCCAGCAGCTCGACGCCAGGGGGCTCCCCTAACGGGCAGTACTTC. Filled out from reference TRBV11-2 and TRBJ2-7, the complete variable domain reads EAGVAQSPRYKIIEKRQSVAFWCNPISGHATLYWYQQILGQGPKLLIQFQNNGVVDDSQLPKDRFSAERLKGVDSTLKIQPAKLEDSAVYLCASSSTPGGSPNGQYFGPGTRLTVT.

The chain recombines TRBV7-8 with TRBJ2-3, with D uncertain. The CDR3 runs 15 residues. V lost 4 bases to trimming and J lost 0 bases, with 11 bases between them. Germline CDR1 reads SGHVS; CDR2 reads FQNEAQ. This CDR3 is CASSSKWSSTDTQYF. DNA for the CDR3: TGTGCCAGCAGCTCAAAATGGAGTAGCACAGATACGCAGTATTTT.

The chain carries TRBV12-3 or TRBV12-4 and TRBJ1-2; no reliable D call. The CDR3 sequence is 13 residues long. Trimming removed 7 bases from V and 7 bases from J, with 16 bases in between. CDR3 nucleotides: TGTGCCAGCACCCCGCGGGCATACGGTGGCTACACCTTC. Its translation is CASTPRAYGGYTF.

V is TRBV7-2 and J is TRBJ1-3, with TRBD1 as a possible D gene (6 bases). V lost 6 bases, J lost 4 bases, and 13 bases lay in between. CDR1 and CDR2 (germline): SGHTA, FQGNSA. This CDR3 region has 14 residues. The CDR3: CASRDTGIGNTIYF. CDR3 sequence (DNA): TGTGCCAGCAGGGATACAGGGATCGGAAACACCATATATTTT.

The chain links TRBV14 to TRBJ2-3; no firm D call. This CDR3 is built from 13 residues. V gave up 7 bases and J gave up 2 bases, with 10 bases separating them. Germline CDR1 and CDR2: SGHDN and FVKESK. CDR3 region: CASKRTLTDTQYF. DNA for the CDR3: TGTGCCAGCAAGCGAACGCTCACAGATACGCAGTATTTT.

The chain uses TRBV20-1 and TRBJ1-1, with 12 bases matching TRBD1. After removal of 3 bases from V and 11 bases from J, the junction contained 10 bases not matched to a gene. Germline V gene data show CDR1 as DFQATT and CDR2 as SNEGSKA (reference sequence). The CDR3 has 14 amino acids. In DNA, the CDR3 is TGCAGTGCTAGTCCGGGACAGGGGGCCGTGAGGGCTTTCTTT. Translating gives CSASPGQGAVRAFF.

As DNA, the CDR3 is TGTGCCAGCAGTCCCGGTCGCGACACCGGGGAGCTGTTTTTT. It codes for CASSPGRDTGELFF. V is TRBV28 and J is TRBJ2-2; no clear D. This CDR3 comprises 14 residues. Germline CDR1 MDHEN, CDR2 SYDVKM. Trimming left V 5 bases short and J 3 bases short, with 10 bases between.

CDR3 loop: CASSREPGSPYEQYF. CDR3 in DNA: TGCGCCAGCAGCAGAGAACCGGGGTCCCCCTACGAGCAGTACTTC. The rearrangement uses TRBV5-1 and TRBJ2-7; D may be TRBD2 (5 bases). Trimming took 4 bases from V and 2 from J, leaving 16 bases between them. The CDR3 consists of 15 residues. From germline, CDR1 is SGHRS and CDR2 YFSETQ.

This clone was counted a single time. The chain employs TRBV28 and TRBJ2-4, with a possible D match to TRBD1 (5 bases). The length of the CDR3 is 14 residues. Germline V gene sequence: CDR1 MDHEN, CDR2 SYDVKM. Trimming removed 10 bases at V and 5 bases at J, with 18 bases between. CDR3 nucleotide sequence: TGTGCCACCAGGACCGCCGAAGGGGAAAACATTCAGTACTTC. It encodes CATRTAEGENIQYF.

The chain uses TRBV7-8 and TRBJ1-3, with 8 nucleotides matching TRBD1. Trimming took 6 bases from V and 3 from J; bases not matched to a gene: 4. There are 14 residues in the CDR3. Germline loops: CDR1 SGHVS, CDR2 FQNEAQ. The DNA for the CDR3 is TGTGCCAGCAGGCTACAGGGGGGTGGAAACACCATATATTTT. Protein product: CASRLQGGGNTIYF. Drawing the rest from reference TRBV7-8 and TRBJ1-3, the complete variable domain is GAGVSQSPRYKVAKRGQDVALRCDPISGHVSLFWYQQALGQGPEFLTYFQNEAQLDKSGLPSDRFFAERPEGSVSTLKIQRTQQEDSAVYLCASRLQGGGNTIYFGEGSWLTVV.